These 29 T cell receptor beta chains came from one sample sequenced in a study of beta chain features in type 1 diabetes. Sequencing targeted expressed TCRB transcripts, as all isolated RNA had been reverse transcribed. Here immunoSEQ multiplex PCR was the method, and the copy in TCRdb shows in-frame clones only, minus some. The sample includes roughly 610,000 clones, 15% to 19% seen only once; the top ten take under 0.095%. Sequenced: naive CD4+ T cells from blood. The receptors stem from a man younger than 35 in good health.

There are a few counts of this clone. The V call is TRBV11-3, the J call TRBJ2-1, with TRBD1 matching 11 bases. The length of the CDR3 is 15 residues. Looked up from germline, CDR1 is SGHNT and CDR2 is YENEEA. V dropped 5 bases and J dropped 7; count of bases not matched to a gene: 7. The CDR3 DNA is TGTGCCAGCAGCCACGGACAGGGGGCAAAAAATGAGCAGTTCTTC. As protein: CASSHGQGAKNEQFF.

The chain combines TRBV15 with TRBJ2-1; D not certain. The germline CDR1 and CDR2 sequences are LNHNV and YYDKDF (reference sequence). Trimming took off 4 bases at V and 8 bases at J, with 9 bases between the two ends. The length of the CDR3 is 12 residues. The chain's CDR3 is CATSNRWDEQFF. In DNA form, the CDR3 reads TGTGCCACCAGCAACCGGTGGGATGAGCAGTTCTTC.

A few counts support this clone. The V gene is TRBV7-2, the J gene TRBJ2-7, with D unresolved. Per the germline V gene, CDR1 is SGHTA and CDR2 is FQGNSA. This CDR3 is built from 14 residues. The V end was cut by 5 bases, the J end by 5 bases, with 16 bases between. The CDR3 nucleotides read TGTGCCAGCAGCCATCGGACGCACTCGGACGAGCAGTACTTC. Translated, it gives CASSHRTHSDEQYF.

The V gene is TRBV4-3, the J gene TRBJ2-1, with D possibly TRBD2 on 7 matching bases. Germline-derived CDR1 and CDR2 are LGHNA and YSLEER. The V gene lost 0 bases and the J gene lost 4 bases, with 19 bases spanning the gap. This CDR3 is built from 18 residues. Here the CDR3 reads CASSQDLRSGGHYNEQFF. The CDR3 coding sequence is TGCGCCAGCAGCCAAGATCTTCGGTCGGGGGGCCATTACAATGAGCAGTTCTTC.

The chain employs TRBV4-2 and TRBJ2-4, with D possibly called TRBD1 or TRBD2 (5 bases each). Per germline, CDR1 LGHNA and CDR2 YNFKEQ. The CDR3 has 17 amino acids. V dropped 4 bases and J dropped 1 base, with 17 bases sitting between them. The CDR3 nucleotides read TGTGCCAGCAGCCGTAACGAAGGGGACGCGGCCAAAAACATTCAGTACTTC. This gives the protein CASSRNEGDAAKNIQYF.

This clone has only a few counts. This chain joins TRBV29-1 and TRBJ1-1; no reliable D call. Germline V lookup: CDR1 SQVTM, CDR2 ANQGSEA. Trimming took 4 bases from V and 0 from J, leaving 15 bases between them. The CDR3 runs 15 residues. In DNA, the CDR3 is TGCAGCGTTGCCCTAAGAGAGACGATGAACACTGAAGCTTTCTTT. Its protein is CSVALRETMNTEAFF.

This clone was seen a handful of times. Other DNA sequences from this sample encode an identical CDR3 as well. This chain links TRBV18 with TRBJ2-2; perhaps TRBD2 as D (6 bases). This CDR3 has 15 residues. V lost 3 bases and J lost 2, with 10 bases in between. Germline V gene lookup returns CDR1 KGHSH and CDR2 LQKENI. The CDR3 DNA follows: TGTGCCAGCTCACCGGGACTGACTAACACCGGGGAGCTGTTTTTT. Its translation is CASSPGLTNTGELFF.

The genes are TRBV9 and TRBJ2-7, with D tentatively TRBD2 (7 bases). In germline, CDR1 is SGDLS, CDR2 YYNGEE. The CDR3 consists of 16 residues. V was cut by 4 bases and J by 2 bases, with 19 bases left in between. Here the CDR3 reads CASSHGGGLAAYEQYF. In DNA, the CDR3 is TGTGCCAGCAGCCACGGAGGGGGGCTAGCGGCCTACGAGCAGTACTTC.

V and J are TRBV4-3 and TRBJ1-3, with D uncertain. Germline CDR1 and CDR2: LGHNA and YSLEER. The V and J ends lost 4 bases and 0 bases respectively, with 13 bases between them. The CDR3 has 16 amino acids. The CDR3 DNA reads TGCGCCAGCAGCCTTCACTACGTGCCCTCTGGAAACACCATATATTTT. Translating it yields CASSLHYVPSGNTIYF.

This chain uses TRBV4-2 with TRBJ1-2, with a weak D call TRBD1 (5 bases). The V gene lost 0 bases and the J gene lost 6 bases, with 23 bases spanning the gap. CDR3 length: 18 residues. The germline gives CDR1 LGHNA, CDR2 YNFKEQ. DNA for the CDR3: TGTGCCAGCAGCCAAGATTGGGCCGGGGGGTCGTATGCGGATGGCTACACCTTC. It encodes CASSQDWAGGSYADGYTF.

The sample holds a few counts of this clone. This chain joins TRBV23-1 and TRBJ2-5; the match to TRBD1 covers 10 bases. TRBV23-1 is an ORF, and what it does is uncertain. The junction had 12 bases not matched to a gene; V was cut back by 3 bases and J by 5 bases. This CDR3 is 17 amino acids long. Here the CDR3 DNA reads TGCGCCAGCAGTCAGACCGGGACAGGGGCTAAGGCGGAGACCCAGTACTTC. Its protein is CASSQTGTGAKAETQYF.

The genes are TRBV30 and TRBJ2-3, with TRBD1 matching 8 bases. Germline V gives CDR1 GTSNPN, CDR2 SVGIG (reference sequence). The ends lost 4 bases at V and 0 bases at J; junction bases unmatched: 3. The CDR3 totals 14 residues. The CDR3 coding sequence is TGTGCCTGGACAGGGGGCTCCAGCACAGATACGCAGTATTTT. Amino acids: CAWTGGSSTDTQYF.

This clone has a handful of counts. The CDR3 loop reads CSARAGSGYTF. CDR3 coding DNA: TGCAGTGCTAGGGCAGGGAGTGGCTACACCTTC. This rearrangement joins TRBV20-1 to TRBJ1-2; D might be TRBD1 (5 bases). This CDR3 spans 11 amino acids. V was cut by 3 bases and J by 7 bases, with 9 bases left in between. Germline V gives CDR1 DFQATT, CDR2 SNEGSKA (reference sequence).

This clone has just a few counts. CDR3 sequence (DNA): TGTGCCAGCAGCTCACCCGGACTAGCGGGAGGGACCGGGGAGCTGTTTTTT. Protein sequence: CASSSPGLAGGTGELFF. The chain has TRBV7-2 and TRBJ2-2; TRBD2 agrees at 15 bases. V was clipped by 4 bases and J by 5 bases; unmatched bases: 5. This CDR3 region has 17 residues. From germline, CDR1 is SGHTA and CDR2 FQGNSA.

The chain joins TRBV19 to TRBJ1-3; tentative D call: TRBD1 (6 bases). CDR1 and CDR2 (germline): LNHDA, SQIVND (reference sequence). The CDR3 length is 14 residues. The ends were cut back, 4 bases at V and 2 bases at J, with 9 bases in the middle. This CDR3 is CASSRGGPGNTIYF. DNA of the CDR3: TGTGCCAGTAGTAGGGGGGGCCCTGGAAACACCATATATTTT.

The chain carries TRBV4-2 and TRBJ1-5; D remains unclear. This CDR3 region has 17 residues. V dropped 0 bases and J dropped 4 bases, with 16 bases sitting between them. Germline assignment: CDR1 LGHNA and CDR2 YNFKEQ. The DNA for the CDR3 is TGTGCCAGCAGCCAAGATTTCGGGCAGAACCGGAATCAGCCCCAGCATTTT. Protein product: CASSQDFGQNRNQPQHF.

In its sample, this clone was seen many times. The chain links TRBV10-3 to TRBJ2-1, with D hard to call. The CDR3 is 12 residues long. Trimming took 6 bases from V and 9 from J, leaving 12 bases between them. Germline CDR1 reads ENHRY; CDR2 reads SYGVKD. CDR3 DNA sequence: TGTGCCATCAGGAGAGGTGGTGGTGAGCAGTTCTTC. This codes for CAIRRGGGEQFF.

A few counts support this clone. The rearrangement uses TRBV4-2 and TRBJ2-2, with 10 positions matching TRBD2. Trimming cost V 3 bases and J 5 bases; bases outside gene matches: 6. The germline CDR1 and CDR2 sequences are LGHNA and YNFKEQ. CDR3 length equals 16 residues. Here the CDR3 DNA reads TGTGCCAGCAGCCAGCCTAGCGGGAGAAATACCGGGGAGCTGTTTTTT. It specifies CASSQPSGRNTGELFF.

This clone appeared a few times. The genes are TRBV21-1 and TRBJ2-1. TRBV21-1 is noted as a pseudogene. The CDR3 sequence is 18 residues long. CDR3 protein: CASSKKRCFRAQVGEQFF. DNA for the CDR3: TGTGCCAGCAGCAAAAAGAGATGTTTTCGGGCCCAAGTGGGTGAGCAGTTCTTC.

The chain uses TRBV28 and TRBJ2-7; 7 nucleotides match TRBD1. This CDR3 has 12 amino acids. The germline V gene encodes CDR1 MDHEN and CDR2 SYDVKM. Losses at the gene ends were 2 bases for V and 7 bases for J; bases not matched to a gene: 2. CDR3 DNA sequence: TGTGCCAGCAGTTTAAGGGGGCAAGAGCAGTACTTC. As protein: CASSLRGQEQYF.

CDR3 protein: CASSLIAWGTEAFF. DNA for the CDR3: TGTGCCAGCAGCTTAATTGCCTGGGGCACTGAAGCTTTCTTT. The chain recombines TRBV7-2 with TRBJ1-1; D call uncertain. V lost 2 bases, J lost 4 bases, and 11 bases lay in between. The CDR3 is 14 residues long. Germline lookup yields CDR1 SGHTA and CDR2 FQGNSA.

Worth noting for this clone: This sample includes further DNA sequences coding for the same CDR3. The V call is TRBV7-9, the J call TRBJ1-4, with unresolved D. V was trimmed by 1 base and J by 0 bases, leaving 3 bases between them. The CDR3 totals 14 residues. In germline, CDR1 is SEHNR, CDR2 FQNEAQ (reference sequence). The CDR3 is CASSLGATNEKLFF. CDR3 nucleotides: TGTGCCAGCAGCTTAGGAGCAACTAATGAAAAACTGTTTTTT. Full variable domain (remainder filled in from reference TRBV7-9 and TRBJ1-4): DTGVSQNPRHKITKRGQNVTFRCDPISEHNRLYWYRQTLGQGPEFLTYFQNEAQLEKSRLLSDRFSAERPKGSFSTLEIQRTEQGDSAMYLCASSLGATNEKLFFGSGTQLSVL.

In its sample, this clone was seen a few times. The chain carries TRBV7-2 and TRBJ1-1, with D possibly being TRBD1 (6 bases). Germline assignment: CDR1 SGHTA and CDR2 FQGNSA. This CDR3 contains 14 residues. The V end was cut by 1 base, the J end by 0 bases, with 6 bases between. CDR3 in amino acids: CASSLGQVNTEAFF. The CDR3 nucleotides read TGTGCCAGCAGCTTAGGACAGGTGAACACTGAAGCTTTCTTT.

The chain joins TRBV23-1 to TRBJ2-7; TRBD2 agrees at 13 bases. TRBV23-1 falls under the ORF class, with uncertain function. V trimming: 4 bases; J trimming: 0 bases; junction bases outside the gene matches: 6. CDR3 length: 17 amino acids. In DNA form, the CDR3 reads TGCGCCAGCAGTCCGACTAGCGGGGGGCCTTTCTCCTACGAGCAGTACTTC. This sequence encodes CASSPTSGGPFSYEQYF.

This clone was counted a few times. This chain connects TRBV6-5 to TRBJ1-1, with 11 bases identical to TRBD1. Germline V gives CDR1 MNHEY, CDR2 SVGAGI. V dropped 7 bases and J dropped 2; count of bases not matched to a gene: 6. This CDR3 comprises 15 residues. This CDR3 is CASTMGQGVNTEAFF. As DNA, the CDR3 is TGTGCCAGCACTATGGGACAGGGGGTTAACACTGAAGCTTTCTTT.

This clone appeared a few times. The CDR3 region is CASSQLRGHGQPQHF. CDR3 sequence (DNA): TGTGCCAGCAGCCAGCTCCGGGGGCACGGTCAGCCCCAGCATTTT. The V gene is TRBV6-5, the J gene TRBJ1-5; maybe TRBD1 (6 bases). CDR1 MNHEY and CDR2 SVGAGI come from the germline V gene. Deletions cut 6 bases from V and 6 bases from J, with 18 bases between. The CDR3 spans 15 residues.

This clone was seen a few times. This chain uses TRBV6-6 with TRBJ2-7; 9 bases map to TRBD1. Per germline, CDR1 MNHNY and CDR2 SVGAGI (reference sequence). Germline trimming cut 7 bases from V and 1 base from J; bases unmatched to any gene: 5. There are 14 residues in the CDR3. The CDR3 DNA follows: TGTGCCAGCATCGAACAGGGGGCTTCCTACGAGCAGTACTTC. It specifies CASIEQGASYEQYF.

V gene TRBV5-1 combines with J gene TRBJ2-2; TRBD2 is a possible D gene (5 bases). The CDR3 contains 13 residues. Between the trimmed V and J ends, which lost 6 bases and 5 bases, there was a span of 11 bases. Germline V gene sequence: CDR1 SGHRS, CDR2 YFSETQ. Here the CDR3 DNA reads TGCGCCAGCACCCGGACGGGGACCGGGGAGCTGTTTTTT. Translated: CASTRTGTGELFF.

In this sample, this clone turned up a few times. The J gene is TRBJ2-1, the V gene TRBV4-2, with D possibly being TRBD2 (5 bases). Deletions cut 7 bases from V and 0 bases from J, with 19 bases between. This CDR3 is built from 17 residues. CDR1 is LGHNA, CDR2 YNFKEQ, per germline. The CDR3 reads CASKGVSGMSSYNEQFF. CDR3 in DNA: TGTGCCAGCAAAGGCGTATCGGGAATGAGCTCCTACAATGAGCAGTTCTTC.